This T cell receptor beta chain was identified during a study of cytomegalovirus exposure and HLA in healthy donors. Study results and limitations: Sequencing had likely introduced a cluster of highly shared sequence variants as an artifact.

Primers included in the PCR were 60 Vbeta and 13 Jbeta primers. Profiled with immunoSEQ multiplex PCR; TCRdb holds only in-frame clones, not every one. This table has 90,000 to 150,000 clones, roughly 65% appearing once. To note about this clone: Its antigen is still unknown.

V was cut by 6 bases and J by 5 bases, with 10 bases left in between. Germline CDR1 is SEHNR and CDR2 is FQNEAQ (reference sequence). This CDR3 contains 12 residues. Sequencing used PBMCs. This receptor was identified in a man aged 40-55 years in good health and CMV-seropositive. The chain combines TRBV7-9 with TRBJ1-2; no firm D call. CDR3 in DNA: TGTGCCAGCAGTGTACAAGAATATGGCTACACCTTC. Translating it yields CASSVQEYGYTF.